These 24 T cell receptor beta chains were sequenced from one sample in a study of shared clonotypes between healthy human individuals. TCRdb's table, derived via immunoSEQ multiplex PCR, lists solely in-frame clones and lacks some. This sample has about 1 million clones, with around 74% found just once. The sequenced sample was memory CD4+ T cells sorted from blood. Subset of the sample: CD45RA-negative fraction. Every receptor here comes from a man aged 18 to 30 in good health.

The chain uses TRBV14 and TRBJ1-2; D is unclear. The V end lost 0 bases, the J end lost 4 bases, and 18 bases lay between the germline ends. The CDR3 is 17 amino acids. Germline V gene sequence: CDR1 SGHDN, CDR2 FVKESK. The CDR3 DNA is TGTGCCAGCAGCCAAGATATATTGGAAAGTAGTTTCTATGGCTACACCTTC. It yields the protein CASSQDILESSFYGYTF.

J is TRBJ2-7 and V is TRBV10-2, with a possible D match to TRBD1 (5 bases). V was pared by 4 bases and J by 3 bases, with 10 bases between. Germline-derived CDR1 and CDR2 are WSHSY and SAAADI. This CDR3 has 13 amino acids. This chain's CDR3 is CASSGGFLYEQYF. DNA for the CDR3: TGCGCCAGCAGTGGGGGCTTCCTCTACGAGCAGTACTTC.

The J gene is TRBJ1-4, the V gene TRBV11-2, with 9 bases that match TRBD1. Germline CDR1 and CDR2: SGHAT and FQNNGV. V lost 6 bases to trimming and J lost 4 bases; unmatched junction nucleotides: 3. The CDR3 is 14 residues long. The CDR3 DNA is TGTGCCAGCAGGACGGGACAGGGTAATGAAAAACTGTTTTTT. Encoded protein: CASRTGQGNEKLFF.

V is TRBV6-5 and J is TRBJ1-3; 10 bases map to TRBD1. Per germline, CDR1 MNHEY and CDR2 SVGAGI. With V trimmed by 7 bases and J by 4 bases, 4 bases remained unmatched. This CDR3 is 14 amino acids long. The CDR3 spells CASTSGQGGNTIYF. DNA of the CDR3: TGTGCCAGCACGTCGGGACAGGGGGGAAACACCATATATTTT.

On this clone: A much larger clone lies one base from this, so it may be a read error. Other DNA sequences from this sample encode an identical CDR3 as well. The rearrangement links TRBV7-2 to TRBJ2-3; no definite D call. This CDR3 region has 11 residues. V lost 5 bases to trimming and J lost 2 bases, with 2 bases between them. CDR1 SGHTA and CDR2 FQGNSA come from the germline V gene. The CDR3 coding sequence is TGTGCCAGCAGCCCCACAGATACGCAGTATTTT. It yields the protein CASSPTDTQYF.

The chain is built from TRBV10-3 and TRBJ2-3; 9 nucleotides match TRBD1. J lost 2 bases, V lost 2 bases, and 5 bases had no gene match. This CDR3 has 16 residues. Germline V CDR1 and CDR2: ENHRY, SYGVKD. The DNA of the CDR3 is TGTGCCATCAGTGAGCCTACAGGGGGCATCACAGATACGCAGTATTTT. It is translated as CAISEPTGGITDTQYF.

The V call is TRBV28, the J call TRBJ1-1; D ambiguous. CDR1 and CDR2 from the germline V gene are MDHEN and SYDVKM. The V end lost 2 bases, the J end lost 0 bases, and 16 bases lay between the germline ends. This CDR3 comprises 17 residues. This CDR3 reads CASSLPRRGIMNTEAFF. The CDR3 region has the DNA TGTGCCAGCAGTTTACCCCGCCGGGGAATAATGAACACTGAAGCTTTCTTT. The full variable domain, its missing parts supplied by reference TRBV28 and TRBJ1-1, is DVKVTQSSRYLVKRTGEKVFLECVQDMDHENMFWYRQDPGLGLRLIYFSYDVKMKEKGDIPEGYSVSREKKERFSLILESASTNQTSMYLCASSLPRRGIMNTEAFFGQGTRLTVV.

This clone has a handful of counts. The chain uses TRBV10-3 and TRBJ2-7; unclear D gene. The germline V gene encodes CDR1 ENHRY and CDR2 SYGVKD. V was shortened by 7 bases and J by 6 bases, with 10 bases between the two germline ends. This CDR3 has 11 amino acids. The DNA of the CDR3 is TGTGCCATCAAAGGCTCTAGCGAGCAGTACTTC. This encodes CAIKGSSEQYF.

V gene TRBV5-1 combines with J gene TRBJ2-1; D is perhaps TRBD2 (6 bases). Germline CDR1 is SGHRS and CDR2 is YFSETQ. V lost 5 bases and J 0 bases, leaving 9 bases between the germline ends. The CDR3 spans 14 residues. The CDR3 protein is CASSGGISYNEQFF. The CDR3, as DNA: TGCGCCAGCAGTGGCGGGATCTCCTACAATGAGCAGTTCTTC.

The chain joins TRBV18 to TRBJ2-6; D gene unclear. The V gene lost 0 bases and the J gene lost 0 bases, with 6 bases spanning the gap. This CDR3 contains 16 residues. Germline values: CDR1 KGHSH, CDR2 LQKENI. Here the CDR3 DNA reads TGTGCCAGCTCACCACCGCTCAACTCTGGGGCCAACGTCCTGACTTTC. Its translation: CASSPPLNSGANVLTF. Full variable domain (remainder filled in from reference TRBV18 and TRBJ2-6): NAGVMQNPRHLVRRRGQEARLRCSPMKGHSHVYWYRQLPEEGLKFMVYLQKENIIDESGMPKERFSAEFPKEGPSILRIQQVVRGDSAAYFCASSPPLNSGANVLTFGAGSRLTVL.

V gene TRBV2 combines with J gene TRBJ2-1, with 7 bases lining up with TRBD1. Germline trimming cut 6 bases from V and 6 bases from J; bases unmatched to any gene: 8. Germline V gene lookup returns CDR1 SNHLY and CDR2 FYNNEI. This CDR3 region has 14 residues. The chain's CDR3 is CASRGQGEVNEQFF. CDR3 nucleotides: TGTGCCAGCAGGGGTCAGGGGGAAGTCAATGAGCAGTTCTTC.

The V gene is TRBV19, the J gene TRBJ2-7; D might be TRBD2 (7 bases). The V and J ends lost 5 bases and 6 bases respectively, with 14 bases between them. CDR1 LNHDA and CDR2 SQIVND come from the germline V gene (reference sequence). The CDR3 has 13 amino acids. CDR3 in DNA: TGTGCCAGTAGTGGGGGGGGCTCGCGCGAGCAGTACTTC. Amino acid sequence: CASSGGGSREQYF.

The chain combines TRBV7-9 with TRBJ1-2, with no clear D. Germline V gene lookup returns CDR1 SEHNR and CDR2 FQNEAQ (reference sequence). V was clipped by 5 bases and J by 8 bases, with 12 bases between them. This CDR3 comprises 12 residues. CDR3 sequence: CASSPTVTGYTF. DNA for the CDR3: TGTGCCAGCAGCCCTACCGTGACAGGCTACACCTTC.

The chain links TRBV7-9 to TRBJ1-1; D gene uncertain. Deletions cut 3 bases from V and 7 bases from J, with 12 bases between. This CDR3 has 13 amino acids. CDR1 SEHNR and CDR2 FQNEAQ come from the germline V gene (reference sequence). The CDR3 here is CASSFEYGSEAFF. CDR3 in DNA: TGTGCCAGCAGCTTTGAATACGGGAGTGAAGCTTTCTTT.

This chain joins TRBV29-1 and TRBJ2-7; a weak D match, TRBD1 (5 bases). Germline CDR1 is SQVTM and CDR2 is ANQGSEA. The ends were cut back, 1 base at V and 3 bases at J, with 10 bases in the middle. The length of the CDR3 is 13 residues. The CDR3 reads CSVEVQGVYEQYF. CDR3 coding DNA: TGCAGCGTTGAAGTGCAAGGGGTCTACGAGCAGTACTTC.

Regarding this clone: The identical CDR3 is also encoded by other nucleotide sequences in the sample. The CDR3 protein is CASSLVYEQYF. The CDR3 DNA reads TGTGCCAGCAGCTTAGTCTACGAGCAGTACTTC. The chain is built from TRBV7-2 and TRBJ2-7; D not certain. The length of the CDR3 is 11 residues. CDR1 and CDR2 from the germline V gene are SGHTA and FQGNSA. V shed 1 base and J shed 3 bases, with 1 base lying between them.

This chain joins TRBV6-4 and TRBJ2-3, with 8 bases that match TRBD2. This CDR3 comprises 16 residues. V lost 4 bases and J lost 2; bases outside the gene matches: 8. In germline, CDR1 is MRHNA, CDR2 SNTAGT. CDR3 nucleotides: TGTGCCAGCAGTGTTCGAGCGGGAGTTTTCACAGATACGCAGTATTTT. This sequence encodes CASSVRAGVFTDTQYF.

This chain links TRBV5-1 with TRBJ2-1; 7 nucleotides align to TRBD1. The junction had 4 bases not matched to a gene; V was cut back by 3 bases and J by 10 bases. The CDR3 runs 12 residues. Germline V gene lookup returns CDR1 SGHRS and CDR2 YFSETQ. In nucleotides, the CDR3 is TGCGCCAGCAGCTCACAGGGGCAAGAGCAGTTCTTC. Protein sequence: CASSSQGQEQFF.

The J gene is TRBJ1-3, the V gene TRBV19; D is undetermined. Looked up from germline, CDR1 is LNHDA and CDR2 is SQIVND (reference sequence). This CDR3 is 15 amino acids long. V shed 6 bases and J shed 0 bases, with 12 bases lying between them. The CDR3 nucleotides are TGTGCCAGTAGCCCGGACGGAATCTCTGGAAACACCATATATTTT. Translated: CASSPDGISGNTIYF.

The CDR3 coding sequence is TGTGCCAGCAGCTTGGGGCAGGGGAAGTCCTACGAGCAGTACTTC. It is translated as CASSLGQGKSYEQYF. The chain has TRBV5-6 and TRBJ2-7, with D possibly TRBD1 on 6 matching bases. The CDR3 totals 15 residues. Trimming shortened V by 0 bases and J by 1 base, and 11 bases separated the two germline ends. Germline-derived CDR1 and CDR2 are SGHDT and YYEEEE.

The CDR3 DNA reads as TGTGCCAGCAGCTCCGCGGGCTTGTATCAGCCCCAGCATTTT. This encodes CASSSAGLYQPQHF. The chain carries TRBV7-9 and TRBJ1-5; unclear D gene. Between the trimmed V and J ends, which lost 4 bases and 5 bases, there was a span of 12 bases. The germline CDR1 and CDR2 sequences are SEHNR and FQNEAQ (reference sequence). The length of the CDR3 is 14 residues.

The chain has TRBV4-1 and TRBJ1-4; a possible D gene is TRBD1 (6 bases). The ends were cut back, 1 base at V and 5 bases at J, with 11 bases in the middle. Germline lookup yields CDR1 MGHRA and CDR2 YSYEKL. This CDR3 has 15 residues. The DNA of the CDR3 is TGCGCCAGCAGCCAAGCGGACAGATCGAATGAAAAACTGTTTTTT. This codes for CASSQADRSNEKLFF.

V gene TRBV19 combines with J gene TRBJ1-6; TRBD1 agrees at 7 bases. The germline V gene has CDR1 LNHDA and CDR2 SQIVND (reference sequence). This CDR3 has 13 residues. V lost 10 bases, J lost 9 bases, and 9 bases stayed unmatched. The CDR3 loop reads CATGDSPISPLHF. The CDR3 DNA is TGTGCCACCGGGGACAGCCCTATTTCACCCCTCCACTTT.

V and J are TRBV5-1 and TRBJ2-7; 8 nucleotides align to TRBD1. The CDR3 totals 15 residues. V trimming: 7 bases; J trimming: 0 bases; junction bases outside the gene matches: 9. Germline loops: CDR1 SGHRS, CDR2 YFSETQ. The CDR3 region has the DNA TGCGCCAGCGGAGTACAGGGGGGCCTCTCCTACGAGCAGTACTTC. As protein: CASGVQGGLSYEQYF.